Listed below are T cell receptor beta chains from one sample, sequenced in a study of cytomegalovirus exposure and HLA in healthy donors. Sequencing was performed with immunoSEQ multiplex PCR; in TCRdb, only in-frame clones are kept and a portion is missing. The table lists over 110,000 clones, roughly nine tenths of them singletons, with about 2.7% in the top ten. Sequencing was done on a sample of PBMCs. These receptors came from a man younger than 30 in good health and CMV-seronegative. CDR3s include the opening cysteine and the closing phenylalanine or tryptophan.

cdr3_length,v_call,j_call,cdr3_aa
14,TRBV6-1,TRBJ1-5,CASRATGGGQPQHF
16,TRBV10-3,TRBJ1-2,CAISESQAGLLVGYTF
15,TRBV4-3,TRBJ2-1,CASSRLTSGEDEQFF
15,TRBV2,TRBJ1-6,CASSEMGDSYSPLHF
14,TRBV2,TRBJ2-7,CASSATGTGYEQYF
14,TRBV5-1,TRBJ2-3,CASTSGGAVDTQYF
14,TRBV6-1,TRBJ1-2,CASSRATDYQGYTF
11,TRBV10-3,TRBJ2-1,CATSGGGEQFF
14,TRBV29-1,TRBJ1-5,CSVDEGGINQPQHF
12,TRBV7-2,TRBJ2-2,CASSPYFGELFF
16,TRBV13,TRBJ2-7,CASSQTTSGAFYEQYF
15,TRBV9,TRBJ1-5,CASSGQGAGNQPQHF
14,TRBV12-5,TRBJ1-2,CASGLMGALSGYTF
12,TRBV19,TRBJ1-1,CASSTKNTEAFF
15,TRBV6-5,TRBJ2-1,CASSPLGLAGSEQFF
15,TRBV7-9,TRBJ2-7,CASSLSGQGNWEQYF
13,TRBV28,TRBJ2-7,CASSPGFSYEQYF
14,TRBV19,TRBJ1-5,CASSIGGNNQPQHF
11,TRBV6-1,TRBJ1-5,CASSSPGTEHF
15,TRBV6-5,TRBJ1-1,CASSLGDRGYTEAFF
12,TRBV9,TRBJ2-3,CASSVSADTQYF
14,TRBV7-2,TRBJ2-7,CASSPRTSGNEQYF
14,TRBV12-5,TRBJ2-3,CASGSGYLTDTQYF
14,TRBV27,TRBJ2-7,CASCARREGYEQYF
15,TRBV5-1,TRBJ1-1,CASSRSQGLNTEAFF
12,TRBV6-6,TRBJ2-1,CASSYSGTEQFF
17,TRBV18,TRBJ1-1,CASSPLAPTGRNTEAFF
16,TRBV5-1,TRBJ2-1,CASSGGQGKGYNEQFF
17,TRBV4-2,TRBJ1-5,CASSQEWSTIDNQPQHF
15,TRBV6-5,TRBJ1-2,CASSYSIAGKDGYTF
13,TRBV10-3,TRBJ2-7,CATAGQGEFEQYF
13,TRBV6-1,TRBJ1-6,CASTGQYNSPLHF
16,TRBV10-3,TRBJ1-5,CAISNRQGEANQPQHF
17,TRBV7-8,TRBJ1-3,CASSGGGQASSGNTIYF
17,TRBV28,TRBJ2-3,CASSPAIAATSTDTQYF
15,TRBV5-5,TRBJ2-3,CASSPGQGMIDTQYF
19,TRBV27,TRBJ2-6,CASSSTRQGWASGANVLTF
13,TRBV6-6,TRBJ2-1,CASSYGTSGRGFF
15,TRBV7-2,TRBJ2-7,CASSLTSGLPYEQYF
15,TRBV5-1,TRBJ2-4,CASSLDSPAKNIQYF
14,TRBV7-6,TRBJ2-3,CASSLWTGTDTQYF
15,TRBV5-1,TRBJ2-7,CASSAGPPDHYEQYF
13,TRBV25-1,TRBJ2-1,CASSSQGVNEQFF
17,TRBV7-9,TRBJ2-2,CASSLGRQGAHAGELFF
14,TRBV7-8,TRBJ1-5,CASSFGGGWQPQHF
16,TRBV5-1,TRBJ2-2,CASSLARGRGTGELFF